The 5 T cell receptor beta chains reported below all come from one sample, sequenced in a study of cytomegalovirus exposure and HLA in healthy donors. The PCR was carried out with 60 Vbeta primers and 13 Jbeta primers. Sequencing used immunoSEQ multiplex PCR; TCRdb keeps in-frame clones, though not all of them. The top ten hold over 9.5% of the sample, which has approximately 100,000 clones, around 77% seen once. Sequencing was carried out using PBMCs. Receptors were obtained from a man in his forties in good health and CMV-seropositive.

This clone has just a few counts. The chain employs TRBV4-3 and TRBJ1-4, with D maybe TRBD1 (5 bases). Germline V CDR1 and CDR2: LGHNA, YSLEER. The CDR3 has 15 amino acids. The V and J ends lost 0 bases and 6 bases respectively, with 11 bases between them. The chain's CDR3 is CASSQDGARDEKLFF. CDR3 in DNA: TGCGCCAGCAGCCAAGATGGGGCGCGCGATGAAAAACTGTTTTTT.

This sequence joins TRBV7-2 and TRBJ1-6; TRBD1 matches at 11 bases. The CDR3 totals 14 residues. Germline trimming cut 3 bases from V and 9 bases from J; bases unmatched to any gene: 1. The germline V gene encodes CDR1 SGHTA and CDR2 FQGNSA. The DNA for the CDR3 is TGTGCCAGCAGCTTCGGGACAGGGGGTTCACCCCTCCACTTT. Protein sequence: CASSFGTGGSPLHF.

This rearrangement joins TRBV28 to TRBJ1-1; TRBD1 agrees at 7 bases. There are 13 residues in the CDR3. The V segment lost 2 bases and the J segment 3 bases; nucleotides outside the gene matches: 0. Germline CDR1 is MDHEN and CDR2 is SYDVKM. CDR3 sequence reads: CASSLQGDTEAFF. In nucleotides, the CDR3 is TGTGCCAGCAGTTTACAGGGGGACACTGAAGCTTTCTTT.

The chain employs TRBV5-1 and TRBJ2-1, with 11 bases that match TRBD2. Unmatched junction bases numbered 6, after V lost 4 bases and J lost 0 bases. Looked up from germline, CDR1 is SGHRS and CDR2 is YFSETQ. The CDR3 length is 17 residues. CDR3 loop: CASSLRLAGNSYNEQFF. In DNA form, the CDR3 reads TGCGCCAGCAGCCTCCGACTAGCGGGGAACTCCTACAATGAGCAGTTCTTC.

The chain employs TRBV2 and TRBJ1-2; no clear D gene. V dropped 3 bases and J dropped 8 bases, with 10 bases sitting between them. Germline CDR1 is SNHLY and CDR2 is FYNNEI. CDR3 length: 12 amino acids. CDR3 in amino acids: CASSEAYVGYTF. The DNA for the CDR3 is TGTGCCAGCAGTGAGGCTTATGTCGGCTACACCTTC.